This entry lists 17 T cell receptor beta chains sequenced from one sample in a study of T cells in Graves' hyperthyroidism and ophthalmopathy. RNA transcripts yielded amplified TCR beta CDR3 regions. First-round RT-PCR targeting the TCR CDR3 was performed with the HTBI primer set. TCRdb independently ran MiXCR on the multiplex PCR reads; one entry per CDR3 protein. Among hundreds of thousands of distinct CDR3 sequences listed, over 12% were seen once. The sequenced sample consisted of blood. The origin of the receptors is a woman aged 60-70 years with Graves' ophthalmopathy.

The CDR3 reads CSARVSDGRSYGYTF. CDR3 in DNA: TGCAGTGCTAGAGTCTCCGATGGGCGGAGCTATGGCTACACCTTC. The chain uses TRBV20-1 and TRBJ1-2; D call uncertain. Trimming shortened V by 1 base and J by 4 bases, and 16 bases separated the two germline ends. The germline gives CDR1 DFQATT, CDR2 SNEGSKA (reference sequence). This CDR3 is built from 15 residues.

This clonotype was seen a single time. Possible read error: a much larger clone is one base away. The chain employs TRBV28 and TRBJ2-1; D not certain. The ends were cut back, 4 bases at V and 8 bases at J, with 12 bases in the middle. The CDR3 is 13 amino acids. CDR1 and CDR2 (germline): MDHEN, SYDVKM. Here the CDR3 reads CASSSAPVDEQFF. The CDR3 DNA reads as TGTGCCAGCAGTTCAGCACCTGTGGATGAGCAGTTCTTC.

This clonotype was counted many times. The chain has TRBV6-1 and TRBJ2-5; TRBD1 matches 9 bases. The CDR3 loop spans 16 amino acids. J was trimmed by 2 bases and V by 1 base; bases with no gene match: 5. Germline V CDR1 and CDR2: MNHNS, SASEGT. In DNA, the CDR3 is TGTGCCAGCAGTGAAGAGGGGACAGGGTTTCAAGAGACCCAGTACTTC. Protein sequence: CASSEEGTGFQETQYF.

Many counts were recorded for this clonotype. The V and J genes are TRBV7-8 and TRBJ1-5, with 12 bases identical to TRBD1. There are 17 residues in the CDR3. Per germline, CDR1 SGHVS and CDR2 FQNEAQ. The ends lost 5 bases at V and 5 bases at J; junction bases unmatched: 10. DNA for the CDR3: TGTGCCAGCAGCATAGGGGACAGGGGGCGCCTCGATCAGCCCCAGCATTTT. Amino acid sequence: CASSIGDRGRLDQPQHF.

At least ten counts were recorded for this clonotype. The CDR3 DNA sequence: TGTGCCAGTAGTATATGGACTAGCGGGAGGAACACCGGGGAGCTGTTTTTT. The encoded protein is CASSIWTSGRNTGELFF. This rearrangement joins TRBV19 to TRBJ2-2; 13 positions match TRBD2. This CDR3 is 17 amino acids long. In germline, CDR1 is LNHDA, CDR2 SQIVND (reference sequence). The V and J ends lost 2 bases and 1 base, in that order; junction bases with no gene match: 1. Full variable domain (rest looked up from reference TRBV19 and TRBJ2-2): DGGITQSPKYLFRKEGQNVTLSCEQNLNHDAMYWYRQDPGQGLRLIYYSQIVNDFQKGDIAEGYSVSREKKESFPLTVTSAQKNPTAFYLCASSIWTSGRNTGELFFGEGSRLTVL.

This rearrangement joins TRBV24-1 to TRBJ2-3, with 8 positions matching TRBD1. The V and J ends lost 6 bases and 1 base, in that order; junction bases with no gene match: 2. Germline lookup yields CDR1 KGHDR and CDR2 SFDVKD. CDR3 length equals 14 residues. The CDR3 nucleotides read TGTGCCACCAGTCAGGGACAGGGCACAGATACGCAGTATTTT. Its translation is CATSQGQGTDTQYF.

In this sample, this clonotype turned up many times. The V call is TRBV7-8, the J call TRBJ2-3, with 9 nucleotides matching TRBD2. The germline CDR1 and CDR2 sequences are SGHVS and FQNEAQ. The V segment lost 4 bases and the J segment 5 bases; nucleotides outside the gene matches: 10. The CDR3 is 16 residues long. CDR3 region: CASSYTIAGAVDTQYF. The CDR3 bases are TGTGCCAGCAGCTACACCATAGCGGGAGCCGTAGATACGCAGTATTTT.

This clonotype came up many times. V is TRBV4-1 and J is TRBJ2-7; D remains unclear. This CDR3 comprises 16 residues. Trimming shortened V by 1 base and J by 4 bases, and 17 bases separated the two germline ends. Germline V gene lookup returns CDR1 MGHRA and CDR2 YSYEKL. As DNA, the CDR3 is TGCGCCAGCAGCCAAGGGGTGGTCCCCCTCGCTTACGAGCAGTACTTC. Translating gives CASSQGVVPLAYEQYF.

This clonotype was detected many times. The chain uses TRBV30 and TRBJ2-4; 12 bases match TRBD2. The CDR3 is 19 amino acids. Germline values: CDR1 GTSNPN, CDR2 SVGIG (reference sequence). V trimming: 0 bases; J trimming: 6 bases; junction bases outside the gene matches: 15. The CDR3: CAWSVRPGLAGGSVNIQYF. DNA for the CDR3: TGTGCCTGGAGTGTCCGACCGGGGCTAGCGGGAGGGTCGGTAAACATTCAGTACTTC.

At least ten counts were recorded for this clonotype. The chain couples TRBV20-1 to TRBJ2-5; 8 bases map to TRBD2. The J segment lost 5 bases and the V segment lost 6 bases, leaving 14 bases of the junction unmatched. CDR3 size: 15 residues. Germline CDR1 reads DFQATT; CDR2 reads SNEGSKA (reference sequence). The CDR3 DNA reads TGCAGTGCGACCACGGGGGGGTCGGAGTGGGAGACCCAGTACTTC. Protein: CSATTGGSEWETQYF.

The gene calls are TRBV5-1 and TRBJ2-1; D may be TRBD1 (6 bases). Germline V CDR1 and CDR2: SGHRS, YFSETQ. V gave up 4 bases and J gave up 6 bases, with 23 bases separating them. The CDR3 runs 17 residues. CDR3 DNA: TGCGCCAGCAGCCACGCGCCCCAGGGGCCGGGGTTCAATGAGCAGTTCTTC. Amino acids: CASSHAPQGPGFNEQFF.

This chain connects TRBV19 to TRBJ2-5, with D possibly matching TRBD1 (6 bases). Trimming removed 7 bases at V and 5 bases at J, with 17 bases between. The CDR3 is made up of 14 amino acids. Germline V gives CDR1 LNHDA, CDR2 SQIVND (reference sequence). CDR3 bases: TGTGCCAGTACCCGGGACATCGGCGGGGAGACCCAGTACTTC. Its protein is CASTRDIGGETQYF.

This clonotype appeared a few times. The V call is TRBV6-1, the J call TRBJ2-2, with a weak D call TRBD2 (5 bases). This CDR3 has 16 residues. The germline gives CDR1 MNHNS, CDR2 SASEGT. V shed 3 bases and J shed 0 bases, with 11 bases lying between them. In DNA, the CDR3 is TGTGCCAGCAGTGATCCTGGCGGGTCGAACACCGGGGAGCTGTTTTTT. Its translation: CASSDPGGSNTGELFF.

The chain is built from TRBV5-1 and TRBJ1-4; TRBD1 aligns across 8 bases. The CDR3 is made up of 16 amino acids. Germline CDR1 and CDR2: SGHRS and YFSETQ. The ends lost 2 bases at V and 4 bases at J; junction bases unmatched: 7. The CDR3: CASSLGRGLDNEKLFF. As DNA, the CDR3 is TGCGCCAGCAGCTTAGGCAGGGGGCTAGATAATGAAAAACTGTTTTTT.

The chain employs TRBV9 and TRBJ2-2, with 7 positions matching TRBD1. The CDR3 is 16 amino acids. In germline, CDR1 is SGDLS, CDR2 YYNGEE. Losses at the gene ends were 0 bases for V and 3 bases for J; bases not matched to a gene: 5. The CDR3 DNA sequence: TGTGCCAGCAGCGTAGAGGACAGGCGATACACCGGGGAGCTGTTTTTT. Amino acids: CASSVEDRRYTGELFF.

The genes are TRBV7-3 and TRBJ2-1, with D perhaps TRBD1 (5 bases). The CDR3 loop spans 14 amino acids. Germline V gene sequence: CDR1 SGHTA, CDR2 FQGTGA. V lost 5 bases and J lost 5, with 13 bases in between. In nucleotides, the CDR3 is TGTGCCAGCAGCCGTCGTTTGACAGACAATGAGCAGTTCTTC. Its protein is CASSRRLTDNEQFF.

This clonotype was seen at least ten times. The chain couples TRBV2 to TRBJ2-5; possible D gene TRBD2, 5 bases. V gave up 6 bases and J gave up 5 bases, with 13 bases separating them. The CDR3 spans 13 residues. Looked up from germline, CDR1 is SNHLY and CDR2 is FYNNEI. CDR3 bases: TGTGCCAGCAGCCAAGAGGGATGGGAGACCCAGTACTTC. Protein: CASSQEGWETQYF.